This TCR beta chain was sequenced in a study of T-cell memory formation after mild COVID-19. General study points: Pre-infection memory carried some responding clones, suggesting that cross-reactive memory joined. Second-wave clones reaching peak frequency on day 37 lacked confirmed SARS-CoV-2 specificity. Mostly located in CM and EM were contracting CD4+ clones, with contracting CD8+ clones located in EMRA.

This clonotype was seen ten or more times. What it binds is not known. Sample barcodes and UMIs were carried by the TCR alpha and TCR beta cDNA libraries that 5'RACE generated with constant-segment primers. Each CDR3 protein gets one entry after TCRdb re-called the 5' RACE reads with MiXCR. The data contain about 360,000 distinct CDR3 sequences, approximately 14% of them singletons. Trimming took off 3 bases at V and 1 base at J, with 10 bases between the two ends. This CDR3 has 14 amino acids. The sequenced sample was PBMCs or a T cell subset sorted from them (not recorded which). The sequence came from a man between 18 and 29 years old who had mild COVID-19 (a few samples of this study predate the infection). Cell type and time point are not known. The chain recombines TRBV12-3 or TRBV12-4 with TRBJ2-7; TRBD2 might be the D (5 bases). CDR3 amino acids: CASSFGGDSYEQYF. As DNA, the CDR3 is TGTGCCAGCAGTTTCGGAGGAGATTCCTACGAGCAGTACTTC.